The entry below describes one T cell receptor (beta chain). Its cognate antigen is unknown. This sample was taken from a study of CD8+ T cells in alopecia areata. Study in general: By percentage of affected scalp area, the severity of treated patients was scored.

TCR sequencing used cDNA made by reverse transcription of extracted RNA. Method: immunoSEQ multiplex PCR; TCRdb's copy keeps in-frame clones and lacks some. The repertoire consists of roughly 200,000 clones, with roughly 53% occurring once and the leading ten covering 10% to 15%. Treatment described: oral pan-JAK inhibitor, 5-10 mg twice daily. Researchers gathered lesional scalp punch biopsies and peripheral blood from patients with alopecia areata. The V gene lost 6 bases and the J gene lost 5 bases, with 17 bases spanning the gap. There are 14 residues in the CDR3. Germline V gene lookup returns CDR1 MGHRA and CDR2 YSYEKL. Study-level points and caveats: Tofacitinib produced a significant decrease in scalp clonality and in expanded CD8+ clones among the top 100. Researchers say the link of baseline CD8+ expansion to response remains uncertain, with one nonresponder.

This clonotype originated in a human donor with alopecia areata. The material sequenced was CD8+ T cells sorted from blood, taken at week 24, from a patient treated with tofacitinib. The V gene is TRBV4-1, the J gene TRBJ2-7, with a tentative D call TRBD2 (6 bases). CDR3 loop: CASSSTGVWDEQYF. As DNA, the CDR3 is TGCGCCAGCAGTTCCACGGGGGTCTGGGACGAGCAGTACTTC.